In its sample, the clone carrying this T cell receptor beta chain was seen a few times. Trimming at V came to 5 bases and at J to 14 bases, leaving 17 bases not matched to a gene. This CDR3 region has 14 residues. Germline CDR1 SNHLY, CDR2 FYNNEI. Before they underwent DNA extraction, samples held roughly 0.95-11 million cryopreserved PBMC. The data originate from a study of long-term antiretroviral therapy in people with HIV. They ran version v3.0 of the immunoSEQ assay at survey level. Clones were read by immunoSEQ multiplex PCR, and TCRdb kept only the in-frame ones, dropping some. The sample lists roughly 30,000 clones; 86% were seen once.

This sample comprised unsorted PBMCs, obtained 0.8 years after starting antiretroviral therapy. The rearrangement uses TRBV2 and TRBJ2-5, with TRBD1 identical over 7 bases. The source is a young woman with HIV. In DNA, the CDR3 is TGTGCCAGCAGTTTGGGACAGCTCGTGCCCCAGATTTACTTC. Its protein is CASSLGQLVPQIYF.